The 18 T cell receptor beta chains below come from one sample, sequenced in a study of T-cell reconstitution after alpha-beta-depleted transplantation in children. The TCRbeta library incorporated unique molecular identifiers. TCRdb called the PCR reads again in MiXCR, with one record for every CDR3 protein. The sample holds 200,000 to 250,000 distinct CDR3 sequences, approximately 8.4% seen once. The source was PBMCs, mostly from graft donor cells, collected 360 days after TCRalphabeta/CD19-depleted stem cell transplant. All receptors derive from a male patient aged 2 to 10 who had a stem cell transplant for acute myeloid leukemia, so the T cells may come from the graft donor.

In its sample, this clonotype was seen a few times. The V and J genes are TRBV5-1 and TRBJ2-2, with D uncertain. The CDR3 spans 16 residues. In germline, CDR1 is SGHRS, CDR2 YFSETQ. Trimming cost V 0 bases and J 2 bases, with 11 bases left between them. The CDR3 protein is CASSLALSRNTGELFF. The DNA of the CDR3 is TGCGCCAGCAGCTTGGCCCTCTCACGAAACACCGGGGAGCTGTTTTTT.

The chain couples TRBV6-5 to TRBJ1-4, with unresolved D. CDR1 MNHEY and CDR2 SVGAGI come from the germline V gene. The V end lost 0 bases, the J end lost 5 bases, and 10 bases lay between the germline ends. The CDR3 sequence is 15 residues long. The CDR3 nucleotides read TGTGCCAGCAGTTACTCGGCCACGCGGAATGAAAAACTGTTTTTT. As protein: CASSYSATRNEKLFF.

This clonotype was seen a handful of times. The rearrangement joins TRBV5-1 to TRBJ1-4; D gene uncertain. V was cut by 4 bases and J by 3 bases, with 16 bases left in between. Germline V CDR1 and CDR2: SGHRS, YFSETQ. CDR3 length equals 16 residues. CDR3 region: CASSLSFRTANEKLFF. Written as DNA, the CDR3 is TGCGCCAGCAGCCTTTCGTTCCGGACGGCTAATGAAAAACTGTTTTTT.

This clonotype was counted many times. This rearrangement joins TRBV21-1 to TRBJ2-5. TRBV21-1 is tagged as a pseudogene. The CDR3 extends over 15 amino acids. The chain's CDR3 is CASSLKRAEKETQYF. CDR3 coding DNA: TGTGCCAGCAGTCTAAAGCGGGCGGAAAAAGAGACCCAGTACTTC.

This clonotype was observed a few times. The chain recombines TRBV10-3 with TRBJ2-7, with a tentative D call TRBD1 (7 bases). V was trimmed by 8 bases and J by 2 bases, leaving 16 bases between them. CDR3 length equals 14 residues. CDR1 and CDR2 (germline): ENHRY, SYGVKD. The CDR3 DNA is TGTGCCATCCGGGACAGTAGCGGTACCTACGAGCAGTACTTC. Translating gives CAIRDSSGTYEQYF.

The V and J genes are TRBV20-1 and TRBJ2-7; the D gene is possibly TRBD1 (6 bases). V was cut by 2 bases and J by 1 base, with 9 bases left in between. This CDR3 has 13 amino acids. CDR1 and CDR2 (germline): DFQATT, SNEGSKA (reference sequence). The CDR3 DNA reads as TGCAGTGCTAGACCGGGACATTCCTACGAGCAGTACGTC. Amino acid sequence: CSARPGHSYEQYV.

This clonotype was counted many times. The V gene is TRBV6-5, the J gene TRBJ2-5, with 7 bases aligning to TRBD1. V lost 2 bases and J lost 0; bases outside the gene matches: 0. CDR1 MNHEY and CDR2 SVGAGI come from the germline V gene. This CDR3 has 14 residues. The DNA for the CDR3 is TGTGCCAGCAGTTACGGACAGGACCAAGAGACCCAGTACTTC. Protein sequence: CASSYGQDQETQYF.

This clonotype occurred a few times. The chain joins TRBV4-3 to TRBJ1-1; a weak D match, TRBD1 (6 bases). V was trimmed by 4 bases and J by 3 bases, leaving 12 bases between them. CDR3 length: 14 amino acids. The germline V gene has CDR1 LGHNA and CDR2 YSLEER. As DNA, the CDR3 is TGCGCCAGCAGCCGCTTGGACAGAGACACTGAAGCTTTCTTT. It is translated as CASSRLDRDTEAFF.

In its sample, this clonotype was seen many times. The V call is TRBV20-1, the J call TRBJ2-4, with 8 bases matching TRBD1. Unmatched junction bases numbered 5, after V lost 5 bases and J lost 2 bases. The germline gives CDR1 DFQATT, CDR2 SNEGSKA (reference sequence). The CDR3 contains 14 residues. CDR3 sequence reads: CSARTGSPKNIQYF. The CDR3 nucleotides read TGCAGTGCTCGGACAGGGAGTCCCAAAAACATTCAGTACTTC.

The sample holds a few counts of this clonotype. The chain combines TRBV29-1 with TRBJ2-5; 7 nucleotides match TRBD1. V lost 0 bases to trimming and J lost 5 bases; unmatched junction nucleotides: 3. This CDR3 spans 13 amino acids. CDR1 is SQVTM and CDR2 is ANQGSEA in the germline V gene. CDR3 coding DNA: TGCAGCGTTGAAGAGGACAGGCGGGAGACCCAGTACTTC. Amino acids: CSVEEDRRETQYF.

This clonotype occurred many times. The chain joins TRBV12-3 or TRBV12-4 to TRBJ1-3; 7 bases are shared with TRBD1. The V gene end was trimmed by 6 bases and the J gene end by 0 bases; junction bases not matched to a gene: 5. The CDR3 totals 15 residues. CDR3 sequence reads: CASSLQGTSGNTIYF. Written as DNA, the CDR3 is TGTGCCAGCAGCCTACAGGGGACCTCTGGAAACACCATATATTTT.

This clonotype was seen a handful of times. The V gene is TRBV18, the J gene TRBJ1-4; 11 bases line up with TRBD1. Unmatched junction bases numbered 5, after V lost 3 bases and J lost 8 bases. Germline lookup yields CDR1 KGHSH and CDR2 LQKENI. The CDR3 totals 15 residues. This CDR3 is CASSPARTGGEKLFF. The CDR3 coding sequence is TGTGCCAGCTCACCCGCTAGGACAGGGGGCGAAAAACTGTTTTTT.

This clonotype was counted only a few times. This rearrangement joins TRBV5-4 to TRBJ2-5, with a weak D call TRBD2 (5 bases). Germline-derived CDR1 and CDR2 are SGHNT and YYREEE (reference sequence). The V gene lost 4 bases and the J gene lost 0 bases, with 19 bases spanning the gap. This CDR3 is 17 amino acids long. This CDR3 reads CASSPSPRAAYQETQYF. As DNA, the CDR3 is TGTGCCAGCAGCCCCTCCCCGCGGGCGGCGTACCAAGAGACCCAGTACTTC.

This clonotype was found many times. The chain recombines TRBV18 with TRBJ2-7, with 8 bases lining up with TRBD1. The germline V gene encodes CDR1 KGHSH and CDR2 LQKENI. This CDR3 spans 14 amino acids. J gave up 5 bases and V 6 bases, and 9 bases lay outside the gene matches. The CDR3 bases are TGTGCCAGCTCGCTGACAGGGGTAGTAAACGAGCAGTACTTC. It is translated as CASSLTGVVNEQYF.

This chain uses TRBV5-1 with TRBJ2-7; possible D gene TRBD2, 5 bases. The CDR3 extends over 12 amino acids. The germline V and J ends were trimmed by 4 bases and 7 bases, with 12 bases remaining between them. Germline V lookup: CDR1 SGHRS, CDR2 YFSETQ. This chain's CDR3 is CASSSGMGEQYV. CDR3 nucleotide sequence: TGCGCCAGCAGCAGCGGTATGGGGGAGCAGTACGTC.

The chain uses TRBV7-9 and TRBJ2-1; D perhaps matches TRBD2 (5 bases). CDR3 length equals 14 residues. Trimming cost V 5 bases and J 2 bases, with 10 bases left between them. Germline CDR1 and CDR2: SEHNR and FQNEAQ (reference sequence). The CDR3, as DNA: TGTGCCAGCAGCGAGAGGGTAACCTACAATGAGCAGTTCTTC. Its translation is CASSERVTYNEQFF. Combining the CDR3 with reference TRBV7-9 and TRBJ2-1 gives the whole variable domain DTGVSQNPRHKITKRGQNVTFRCDPISEHNRLYWYRQTLGQGPEFLTYFQNEAQLEKSRLLSDRFSAERPKGSFSTLEIQRTEQGDSAMYLCASSERVTYNEQFFGPGTRLTVL.

This clonotype was counted ten times or more. V gene TRBV6-6 combines with J gene TRBJ1-4, with D possibly matching TRBD1 (6 bases). This CDR3 is built from 13 residues. V lost 2 bases and J lost 15, with 16 bases in between. The germline CDR1 and CDR2 sequences are MNHNY and SVGAGI (reference sequence). The CDR3 sequence: CASSYEQGSLVFF. CDR3 DNA sequence: TGTGCCAGCAGTTACGAGCAGGGGAGCCTTGTGTTTTTT.

This clonotype was observed at least ten times. The chain is built from TRBV29-1 and TRBJ2-5; D might be TRBD2 (5 bases). Trimming took off 5 bases at V and 4 bases at J, with 14 bases between the two ends. The CDR3 contains 13 residues. Germline CDR1 and CDR2: SQVTM and ANQGSEA. The chain's CDR3 is CSVLKEDGETQYF. CDR3 DNA sequence: TGCAGCGTTCTAAAGGAGGATGGAGAGACCCAGTACTTC.